This T cell receptor (beta chain) was identified during a study of blood T cells in healthy people across ages. The V gene lost 6 bases and the J gene lost 4 bases, with 16 bases spanning the gap. This CDR3 comprises 15 residues. Together with a sample-barcoded 5' primer, a J-beta primer mix was included in a second PCR lasting roughly 7 to 11 cycles. TCRdb re-derived calls from the 5' RACE reads in MiXCR, one entry per CDR3 protein. The table has approximately 800,000 distinct CDR3 sequences, about 53% seen once. This clonotype showed up just once. This TCR derives from an elderly man in good health. Sample: blood. This chain joins TRBV12-3 or TRBV12-4 and TRBJ2-1; D is possibly TRBD2 (6 bases). The CDR3 bases are TGTGCCAGCAGCTTTTTGCGGGGTGGTTACAATGAGCAGTTCTTC. Amino acid sequence: CASSFLRGGYNEQFF.